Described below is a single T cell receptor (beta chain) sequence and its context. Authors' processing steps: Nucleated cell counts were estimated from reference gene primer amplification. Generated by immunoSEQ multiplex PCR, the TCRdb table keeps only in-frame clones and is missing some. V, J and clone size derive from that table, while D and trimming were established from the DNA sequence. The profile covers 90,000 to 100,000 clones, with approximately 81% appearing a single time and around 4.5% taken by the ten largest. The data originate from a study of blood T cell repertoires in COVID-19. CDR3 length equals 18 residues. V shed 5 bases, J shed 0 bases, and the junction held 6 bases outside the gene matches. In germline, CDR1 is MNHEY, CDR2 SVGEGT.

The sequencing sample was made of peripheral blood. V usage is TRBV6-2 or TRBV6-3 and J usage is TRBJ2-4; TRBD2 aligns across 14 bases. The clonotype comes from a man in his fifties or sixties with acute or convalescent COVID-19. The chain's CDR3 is CASSDPGLAGVAKNIQYF. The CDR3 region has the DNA TGTGCCAGCAGTGATCCGGGACTAGCGGGGGTAGCCAAAAACATTCAGTACTTC.